This T cell receptor beta chain was documented in a study of beta chain features in type 1 diabetes. The study, taken as a whole, reports: Type 1 diabetes patients had moderately but significantly shorter TCRB CDR3s in all four CD4+ subsets. Patients showed naive, central memory and Treg TCRB repertoires that appeared more similar than those of healthy donors.

Trimming removed 8 bases at V and 3 bases at J, with 8 bases between. Germline CDR1 reads MDHEN; CDR2 reads SYDVKM. The CDR3 is made up of 12 amino acids. As for this clone: The antigen remains unidentified.

Reverse transcribing all isolated RNA meant expressed TCRB transcripts were sequenced. Sequenced by immunoSEQ multiplex PCR; TCRdb stores in-frame clones only, minus some. The data contain 250,000 to 300,000 clones, 13% to 15% of them singletons. The sample consisted of naive CD4+ T cells from blood. The rearrangement links TRBV28 to TRBJ2-1; maybe TRBD1 (6 bases). The source is a man aged 30 to 39 with type 1 diabetes. The CDR3 region has the DNA TGTGCCAGCGGACAGATCTACAATGAGCAGTTCTTC. It yields the protein CASGQIYNEQFF. Full variable domain (remainder filled in from reference TRBV28 and TRBJ2-1): DVKVTQSSRYLVKRTGEKVFLECVQDMDHENMFWYRQDPGLGLRLIYFSYDVKMKEKGDIPEGYSVSREKKERFSLILESASTNQTSMYLCASGQIYNEQFFGPGTRLTVL.